This T cell receptor beta chain stems from a study of blood T cell repertoires in COVID-19. The table came from immunoSEQ multiplex PCR; TCRdb's copy has only in-frame clones and leaves some out. The sample lists under 300,000 clones; around 88% were seen once. This CDR3 is built from 15 residues. CDR1 SGHKS and CDR2 YYEKEE come from the germline V gene (reference sequence). V shed 4 bases and J 3 bases; nucleotides not matched to a gene: 7. This chain connects TRBV5-5 to TRBJ2-7; TRBD1 aligns across 10 bases. The sequence was obtained from a woman aged 40 to 50 with acute COVID-19. Input material: PBMCs or T cells enriched from blood (not recorded which). CDR3 protein: CASSPVGTGDYEQYF. The CDR3 coding sequence is TGTGCCAGCAGCCCGGTAGGGACAGGGGACTACGAGCAGTACTTC.